Below, 25 T cell receptor beta chains from the same sample are listed, as sequenced in a study of glioma-infiltrating T cells. Using RNA template, CDR3s of TCR alpha and beta were amplified with iRepertoire arm-PCR. TCRdb recomputed calls from the multiplex PCR reads with MiXCR, one row per CDR3 protein. The sample shows about 130,000 distinct CDR3 sequences, under 30% of them seen only once. Sequencing was carried out using glioma tissue, nonneoplastic brain tissue, or PBMCs (not recorded which). These receptors were taken from a human donor with low-grade glioma or glioblastoma, undergoing nonglioma brain surgery, or in good health (not recorded which).

On this clonotype: A much larger clone differs by one base, so this may be a read error. V gene TRBV4-1 combines with J gene TRBJ2-1; D uncertain. This CDR3 contains 15 residues. CDR1 is MGHRA and CDR2 is YSYEKL in the germline V gene. The CDR3 nucleotides read TGCGCCAGCAGCCAAGATCCTGGCGGCTACAATGAGAAGTTCTTC. Its protein product is CASSQDPGGYNEKFF.

This chain connects TRBV5-6 to TRBJ2-1, with no clear D. The V end lost 0 bases, the J end lost 8 bases, and 6 bases lay between the germline ends. Per the germline V gene, CDR1 is SGHDT and CDR2 is YYEEEE. The CDR3 covers 12 residues. The CDR3 spells CASSLEEYEQFF. Here the CDR3 DNA reads TGTGCCAGCAGCTTGGAGGAGTATGAGCAGTTCTTC. Supplemented by reference TRBV5-6 and TRBJ2-1, the full variable domain reads DAGVTQSPTHLIKTRGQQVTLRCSPKSGHDTVSWYQQALGQGPQFIFQYYEEEERQRGNFPDRFSGHQFPNYSSELNVNALLLGDSALYLCASSLEEYEQFFGPGTRLTVL.

The J gene is TRBJ1-2, the V gene TRBV3-1; D is undetermined. The CDR3 is 14 residues long. Between the trimmed V and J ends, which lost 5 bases and 7 bases, there was a span of 17 bases. Germline lookup yields CDR1 LGHDT and CDR2 YNNKEL (reference sequence). As DNA, the CDR3 is TGTGCCAGCAGCGCGGATATGGGCCCCCGTGGCTACACCTTC. Translation gives CASSADMGPRGYTF. Supplemented by reference TRBV3-1 and TRBJ1-2, the full variable domain reads DTAVSQTPKYLVTQMGNDKSIKCEQNLGHDTMYWYKQDSKKFLKIMFSYNNKELIINETVPNRFSPKSPDKAHLNLHINSLELGDSAVYFCASSADMGPRGYTFGSGTRLTVV.

This chain uses TRBV29-1 with TRBJ1-1, with D uncertain. From germline, CDR1 is SQVTM and CDR2 ANQGSEA. With 4 bases removed from V and 2 bases from J, the gap between germline ends came to 11 bases. This CDR3 has 13 amino acids. For the CDR3, the DNA is TGCAGCGTTGTACGGGGTGGAAACACTGAAGCTTTCTTT. It translates to CSVVRGGNTEAFF.

This clonotype was observed a few times. This chain joins TRBV2 and TRBJ1-3, with 7 nucleotides matching TRBD1. Per the germline V gene, CDR1 is SNHLY and CDR2 is FYNNEI. The CDR3 extends over 14 amino acids. V lost 6 bases and J lost 2; bases outside the gene matches: 4. CDR3: CASRRQGPGNTIYF. The CDR3 DNA follows: TGTGCCAGCAGAAGACAGGGCCCTGGAAACACCATATATTTT.

The gene calls are TRBV11-2 and TRBJ2-5, with a weak D call TRBD1 (7 bases). Per germline, CDR1 SGHAT and CDR2 FQNNGV. The CDR3 contains 15 residues. The V end was cut by 5 bases, the J end by 3 bases, with 16 bases between. The CDR3 sequence is CASSQGVGGEETQYF. Here the CDR3 DNA reads TGTGCCAGCAGCCAGGGGGTGGGGGGCGAAGAGACCCAGTACTTC.

Only a few counts were recorded for this clonotype. CDR3 region: CASSLAGAGEKLFF. The CDR3 DNA sequence: TGTGCCAGCAGCTTAGCTGGGGCTGGGGAAAAACTGTTTTTT. The chain couples TRBV7-9 to TRBJ1-4; TRBD1 might be the D (5 bases). The CDR3 runs 14 residues. CDR1 and CDR2 (germline): SEHNR, FQNEAQ (reference sequence). Deletions cut 0 bases from V and 8 bases from J, with 10 bases between. Supplemented by reference TRBV7-9 and TRBJ1-4, the full variable domain reads DTGVSQNPRHKITKRGQNVTFRCDPISEHNRLYWYRQTLGQGPEFLTYFQNEAQLEKSRLLSDRFSAERPKGSFSTLEIQRTEQGDSAMYLCASSLAGAGEKLFFGSGTQLSVL.

This sequence joins TRBV5-1 and TRBJ1-1; no definite D call. The CDR3 consists of 14 residues. CDR1 and CDR2 from the germline V gene are SGHRS and YFSETQ. The V gene lost 4 bases and the J gene lost 6 bases, with 16 bases spanning the gap. CDR3 amino acids: CASSVRRAGAEAFF. CDR3 sequence (DNA): TGCGCCAGCAGCGTTCGTCGGGCGGGTGCTGAAGCTTTCTTT.

The chain joins TRBV20-1 to TRBJ2-1, with TRBD2 matching 8 bases. V lost 3 bases, J lost 5 bases, and 12 bases stayed unmatched. This CDR3 region has 16 residues. Germline CDR1 and CDR2: DFQATT and SNEGSKA (reference sequence). The CDR3, as DNA: TGCAGTGCTAGTGATCATCGGGGGGGCGGAAACAATGAGCAGTTCTTC. Encoded protein: CSASDHRGGGNNEQFF.

In this sample, this clonotype turned up a few times. CDR3 protein: CASSPVGSGGPSTDTQYF. The CDR3 DNA sequence: TGTGCCAGCAGCCCCGTGGGTAGCGGGGGTCCAAGCACAGATACGCAGTATTTT. The rearrangement joins TRBV3-1 to TRBJ2-3, with TRBD2 matching over 9 bases. The germline V gene encodes CDR1 LGHDT and CDR2 YNNKEL (reference sequence). The CDR3 is 18 amino acids. Losses at the gene ends were 4 bases for V and 0 bases for J; bases not matched to a gene: 11.

The rearrangement uses TRBV6-2 or TRBV6-3 and TRBJ2-1; 10 positions agree with TRBD2. There are 17 residues in the CDR3. V dropped 0 bases and J dropped 5; count of bases not matched to a gene: 7. Germline V gene sequence: CDR1 MNHEY, CDR2 SVGEGT. The CDR3 DNA sequence: TGTGCCAGCAGTTACTCGACACTAGCGGGGATTAACAATGAGCAGTTCTTC. Amino acid sequence: CASSYSTLAGINNEQFF.

This clonotype has more than one count but fewer than ten. This chain uses TRBV19 with TRBJ1-6; tentatively, D is TRBD1 (5 bases). Germline CDR1 reads LNHDA; CDR2 reads SQIVND (reference sequence). The CDR3 contains 12 residues. Trimming cost V 6 bases and J 7 bases, with 7 bases left between them. DNA of the CDR3: TGTGCCAGTAGCGACAGAAATTCACCCCTCCACTTT. Protein: CASSDRNSPLHF.

This clonotype was detected only a few times. V usage is TRBV6-1 and J usage is TRBJ1-5; D uncertain. The CDR3 contains 15 residues. V lost 4 bases and J lost 6, with 16 bases in between. The V gene's germline CDR1 is MNHNS and CDR2 SASEGT. The CDR3 here is CASSAKAGLSQPQHF. The CDR3 coding sequence is TGTGCCAGCAGTGCAAAGGCTGGGTTGAGTCAGCCCCAGCATTTT.

This clonotype was picked up many times. The genes are TRBV11-2 and TRBJ1-6; D gene unclear. The V end lost 6 bases, the J end lost 9 bases, and 6 bases lay between the germline ends. This CDR3 has 11 residues. Germline CDR1 reads SGHAT; CDR2 reads FQNNGV. The CDR3 DNA is TGTGCCAGCAGAGGGAGTTCACCCCTCCACTTT. Translation gives CASRGSSPLHF.

Of note for this clonotype: Since a much larger clone is just one base distant, this may be a read error. V gene TRBV27 combines with J gene TRBJ1-2; the D is unclear. This CDR3 region has 12 residues. Germline CDR1 reads MNHEY; CDR2 reads SMNVEV (reference sequence). Here the CDR3 DNA reads TGTGCCAGAAGTTCAAAGAGAGATGGCTACACCTTC. Translated, it gives CARSSKRDGYTF.

The gene calls are TRBV6-2 or TRBV6-3 and TRBJ1-2; D is unresolved. The length of the CDR3 is 15 residues. V was pared by 2 bases and J by 3 bases, with 13 bases between. Germline V CDR1 and CDR2: MNHEY, SVGEGT. CDR3: CASSYEQWPYYGYTF. DNA of the CDR3: TGTGCCAGCAGTTACGAACAGTGGCCCTACTATGGCTACACCTTC.

This clonotype rates as medium-sized. The chain has TRBV6-1 and TRBJ2-7; TRBD2 might be the D (5 bases). CDR3 length equals 11 residues. The V gene lost 6 bases and the J gene lost 3 bases, with 6 bases spanning the gap. Germline V gene lookup returns CDR1 MNHNS and CDR2 SASEGT. CDR3 region: CASRAGYEQYV. The CDR3 DNA is TGTGCCAGCAGGGCGGGCTACGAGCAGTACGTC.

This clonotype was seen a handful of times. The J gene is TRBJ1-4, the V gene TRBV14; D is uncertain. Germline V gene lookup returns CDR1 SGHDN and CDR2 FVKESK. V lost 1 base to trimming and J lost 6 bases, with 3 bases between them. The CDR3 has 12 residues. CDR3 region: CASSQVHEKLFF. In DNA, the CDR3 is TGTGCCAGCAGCCAAGTCCATGAAAAACTGTTTTTT.

This chain connects TRBV2 to TRBJ2-7; D not certain. Germline V CDR1 and CDR2: SNHLY, FYNNEI. V lost 3 bases to trimming and J lost 2 bases, with 11 bases between them. The CDR3 extends over 14 amino acids. CDR3 loop: CASSDLPDPYEQYV. CDR3 DNA: TGTGCCAGCAGTGACCTTCCAGATCCCTACGAGCAGTACGTC.

The chain employs TRBV4-1 and TRBJ1-2; the D is unclear. The CDR3 extends over 13 amino acids. With 0 bases removed from V and 8 bases from J, the gap between germline ends came to 10 bases. The germline CDR1 and CDR2 sequences are MGHRA and YSYEKL. CDR3 in amino acids: CASSQDRQIGYTF. The CDR3 DNA is TGCGCCAGCAGCCAAGATCGGCAGATAGGCTACACCTTC.

This clonotype was recorded at least ten times. The chain recombines TRBV6-1 with TRBJ1-1, with D unresolved. Germline assignment: CDR1 MNHNS and CDR2 SASEGT. V lost 6 bases to trimming and J lost 10 bases, with 21 bases between them. This CDR3 is built from 14 residues. In DNA, the CDR3 is TGTGCCAGCAGCAAGCAGGCGGAATCACCCTCAGCTTTCTTT. This codes for CASSKQAESPSAFF.

In this sample, this clonotype turned up once. The chain uses TRBV9 and TRBJ1-2, with a weak D call TRBD1 (5 bases). V was shortened by 0 bases and J by 6 bases, with 18 bases between the two germline ends. The germline V gene encodes CDR1 SGDLS and CDR2 YYNGEE. The CDR3 contains 16 residues. Here the CDR3 DNA reads TGTGCCAGCAGCGTAGGCAGGGAGGGCGACGTGGATGGCTACACCTTC. This codes for CASSVGREGDVDGYTF. Variable domain in full (rest from reference TRBV9 and TRBJ1-2): DSGVTQTPKHLITATGQRVTLRCSPRSGDLSVYWYQQSLDQGLQFLIQYYNGEERAKGNILERFSAQQFPDLHSELNLSSLELGDSALYFCASSVGREGDVDGYTFGSGTRLTVV.

The chain combines TRBV7-9 with TRBJ2-5, with D unresolved. Germline values: CDR1 SEHNR, CDR2 FQNEAQ (reference sequence). CDR3 length: 15 residues. Trimming pared 0 bases from V and 1 base from J, leaving 9 bases between. The CDR3 region is CASSLARPFQETQYF. CDR3 DNA sequence: TGTGCCAGCAGCTTAGCGCGCCCGTTCCAAGAGACCCAGTACTTC.

V usage is TRBV6-6 and J usage is TRBJ2-3; 9 bases agree with TRBD2. The germline V gene has CDR1 MNHNY and CDR2 SVGAGI (reference sequence). Trimming removed 7 bases from V and 4 bases from J; junction bases left unmatched: 15. The CDR3 length is 17 residues. In nucleotides, the CDR3 is TGTGCCAGCACCGGCCCCCTTGCGGGGGGGCTTTCAGATACGCAGTATTTT. It codes for CASTGPLAGGLSDTQYF.

In its sample, this clonotype was seen a few times. The chain couples TRBV20-1 to TRBJ1-4; D unclear. Trimming shortened V by 6 bases and J by 5 bases, and 13 bases separated the two germline ends. Looked up from germline, CDR1 is DFQATT and CDR2 is SNEGSKA (reference sequence). The CDR3 runs to 13 residues. The CDR3 protein is CSAASQINEKLFF. As DNA, the CDR3 is TGCAGTGCGGCTTCACAGATCAATGAAAAACTGTTTTTT.